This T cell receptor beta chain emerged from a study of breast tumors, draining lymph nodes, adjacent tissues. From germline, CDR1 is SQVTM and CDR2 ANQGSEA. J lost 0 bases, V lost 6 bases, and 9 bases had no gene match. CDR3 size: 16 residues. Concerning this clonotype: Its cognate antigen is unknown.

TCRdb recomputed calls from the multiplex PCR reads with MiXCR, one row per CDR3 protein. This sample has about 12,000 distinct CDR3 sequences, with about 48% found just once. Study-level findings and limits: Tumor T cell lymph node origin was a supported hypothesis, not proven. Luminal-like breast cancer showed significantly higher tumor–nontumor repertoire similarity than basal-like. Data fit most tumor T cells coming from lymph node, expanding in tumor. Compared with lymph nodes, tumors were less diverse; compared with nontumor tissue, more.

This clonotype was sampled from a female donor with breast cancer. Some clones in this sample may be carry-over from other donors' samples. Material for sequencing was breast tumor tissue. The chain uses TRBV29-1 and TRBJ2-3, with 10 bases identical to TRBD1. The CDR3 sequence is CSVVAGTGVSTDTQYF. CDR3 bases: TGCAGCGTCGTCGCCGGGACAGGGGTCAGCACAGATACGCAGTATTTT.